This T cell receptor (beta chain) originates from a study of Graves' ophthalmopathy and Graves' hyperthyroidism. The study excluded patients with other autoimmune diseases, uncontrolled infections, pregnancy or lactation. Regarding the study as a whole: Ophthalmopathy progression predictions by the model showed 72.22% specificity and 70.59% sensitivity.

Transcripts of RNA were the source for amplifying TCR beta CDR3 regions. RT-PCR was first run with HTBI primers, then multiplex PCR in a second round. One entry per CDR3 protein results from TCRdb running MiXCR on the multiplex PCR reads. The sample shows a few hundred thousand distinct CDR3 sequences, less than 40% of them seen only once. This clonotype was detected a few times. Its antigen is not known. The ends were cut back, 3 bases at V and 0 bases at J, with 10 bases in the middle. This CDR3 has 15 amino acids. This TCR was recovered from an adult man with Graves' hyperthyroidism. Sequenced input: peripheral blood or thyroid tissue (not recorded which). The chain uses TRBV12-3 or TRBV12-4 and TRBJ2-3; D unclear. As DNA, the CDR3 is TGTGCCAGCAGTTTGGTCGGCGCTAGCACAGATACGCAGTATTTT. Translating it yields CASSLVGASTDTQYF.